Each of the 27 T cell receptor beta chains below was sequenced from the same sample in a study of blood T cell repertoires in COVID-19. Only in-frame clones appear in the TCRdb table, and some are missing; sequencing was by immunoSEQ multiplex PCR. The sample holds about 120,000 clones; approximately 87% are singletons and the top ten take roughly 3.9%. Sequences were obtained from peripheral blood. The receptors come from a man in his fifties or sixties with acute or convalescent COVID-19.

The chain employs TRBV27 and TRBJ2-1, with 8 bases aligning to TRBD2. From germline, CDR1 is MNHEY and CDR2 SMNVEV (reference sequence). CDR3 length equals 17 residues. Trimming removed 7 bases from V and 0 bases from J; junction bases left unmatched: 11. This chain's CDR3 is CASNPPLSGSSYNEQFF. DNA of the CDR3: TGTGCCAGCAATCCCCCCCTGAGCGGGAGCTCCTACAATGAGCAGTTCTTC.

This rearrangement joins TRBV4-1 to TRBJ1-6; TRBD1 aligns across 8 bases. Trimming at V came to 2 bases and at J to 6 bases, leaving 6 bases not matched to a gene. From germline, CDR1 is MGHRA and CDR2 YSYEKL. The CDR3 consists of 16 residues. Written as DNA, the CDR3 is TGCGCCAGCAGCCAACCAGGGGGCGCATTTAATTCACCCCTCCACTTT. Protein: CASSQPGGAFNSPLHF.

The CDR3 DNA reads TGTGCCAGCAGCCAACCGGACAGGGGCCACGAGCAGTACTTC. Translating it yields CASSQPDRGHEQYF. The rearrangement joins TRBV3-1 (or the pseudogene TRBV3-2) to TRBJ2-7; 9 positions agree with TRBD1. This CDR3 has 14 amino acids. Trimming cost V 2 bases and J 5 bases; bases outside gene matches: 4. CDR1 and CDR2 (germline): LGHDT, YNNKEL (reference sequence).

This clone has only one observation. DNA for the CDR3: TGTGCCACCAGTGATCCTAAAGTTCGGACTAGCGGGACCTACAATGAGCAGTTCTTC. Translating it yields CATSDPKVRTSGTYNEQFF. This sequence joins TRBV24-1 and TRBJ2-1; 12 bases agree with TRBD2. The CDR3 sequence is 19 residues long. Germline V gives CDR1 KGHDR, CDR2 SFDVKD. With V trimmed by 3 bases and J by 2 bases, 10 bases remained unmatched.

The rearrangement joins TRBV30 to TRBJ1-5, with D possibly being TRBD1 (5 bases). With 0 bases removed from V and 7 bases from J, the gap between germline ends came to 16 bases. Germline V gene data show CDR1 as GTSNPN and CDR2 as SVGIG (reference sequence). This CDR3 contains 15 residues. CDR3 sequence (DNA): TGTGCCTGGAGTGTACCTGGGGGGTGGGAGCAGCCCCAGCATTTT. Encoded protein: CAWSVPGGWEQPQHF.

The chain recombines TRBV11-2 with TRBJ1-2; D unresolved. The V end lost 1 base, the J end lost 6 bases, and 12 bases lay between the germline ends. The germline V gene encodes CDR1 SGHAT and CDR2 FQNNGV. The CDR3 extends over 14 amino acids. CDR3 in amino acids: CASSLAGGGDGYTF. As DNA, the CDR3 is TGTGCCAGCAGCTTAGCGGGCGGCGGGGATGGCTACACCTTC.

The CDR3 protein is CASSLAGVYEQYF. Written as DNA, the CDR3 is TGTGCCAGCAGCTTAGCGGGAGTCTACGAGCAGTACTTC. This chain links TRBV7-2 with TRBJ2-7, with D maybe TRBD2 (5 bases). Trimming took 0 bases from V and 3 from J, leaving 6 bases between them. The CDR3 has 13 amino acids. The germline CDR1 and CDR2 sequences are SGHTA and FQGNSA.

The J gene is TRBJ1-2, the V gene TRBV6-5, with D tentatively TRBD1 (5 bases). The CDR3 consists of 14 residues. Germline CDR1 is MNHEY and CDR2 is SVGAGI. V was clipped by 2 bases and J by 6 bases, with 13 bases between them. For the CDR3, the DNA is TGTGCCAGCAGTTACCATGACAGCCCCCATGGCTACACCTTC. Its translation is CASSYHDSPHGYTF.

The chain is built from TRBV6-5 and TRBJ2-5, with D hard to call. V was shortened by 7 bases and J by 4 bases, with 13 bases between the two germline ends. Germline CDR1 is MNHEY and CDR2 is SVGAGI. The length of the CDR3 is 13 residues. CDR3: CASTPAAPETQYF. CDR3 coding DNA: TGTGCCAGCACACCGGCGGCCCCAGAGACCCAGTACTTC.

This chain uses TRBV6-4 with TRBJ1-6; the D gene is possibly TRBD1 (6 bases). Germline V gene sequence: CDR1 MRHNA, CDR2 SNTAGT. V lost 3 bases and J 10 bases, leaving 16 bases between the germline ends. This CDR3 is 15 amino acids long. The CDR3 loop is CASSETAVRGSPLHF. CDR3 DNA sequence: TGTGCCAGCAGTGAAACGGCTGTTAGGGGGTCACCCCTCCACTTT.

This clone was detected once. The chain couples TRBV29-1 to TRBJ2-1, with 10 bases identical to TRBD2. Germline V gives CDR1 SQVTM, CDR2 ANQGSEA. J gave up 3 bases and V 7 bases, and 3 bases lay outside the gene matches. The CDR3 loop spans 13 amino acids. The CDR3 nucleotides read TGCAGCGCAAGACTAGCGGGCTACAATGAGCAGTTCTTC. Translated: CSARLAGYNEQFF.

This sequence joins TRBV5-5 and TRBJ2-1; 12 bases map to TRBD1. The germline CDR1 and CDR2 sequences are SGHKS and YYEKEE (reference sequence). The length of the CDR3 is 17 residues. The junction had 5 bases not matched to a gene; V was cut back by 2 bases and J by 2 bases. The CDR3 reads CASSFSGQGAPYNEQFF. The DNA for the CDR3 is TGTGCCAGCAGCTTCTCGGGACAGGGGGCCCCCTACAATGAGCAGTTCTTC.

J is TRBJ2-3 and V is TRBV7-6; 10 positions agree with TRBD2. Germline CDR1 is SGHVS and CDR2 is FNYEAQ. V was pared by 6 bases and J by 2 bases, with 8 bases of the junction left unmatched. This CDR3 is 16 amino acids long. The CDR3 spells CASRRIAGGPTDTQYF. CDR3 bases: TGTGCCAGCAGGCGAATAGCGGGAGGACCCACAGATACGCAGTATTTT.

The chain carries TRBV28 and TRBJ2-7, with TRBD2 matching 11 bases. J lost 5 bases, V lost 3 bases, and 9 bases had no gene match. Per the germline V gene, CDR1 is MDHEN and CDR2 is SYDVKM. This CDR3 contains 16 residues. CDR3 nucleotide sequence: TGTGCCAGCAGTTTCCCGACACTAGCGGGAGTACACGAGCAGTACTTC. Its protein product is CASSFPTLAGVHEQYF.

The chain couples TRBV14 to TRBJ1-2; 9 nucleotides agree with TRBD1. The ends lost 4 bases at V and 6 bases at J; junction bases unmatched: 9. The CDR3 length is 15 residues. Germline loops: CDR1 SGHDN, CDR2 FVKESK. The CDR3 DNA reads TGTGCCAGCAGCCGCAGGGACAGGACAGGGGATGGCTACACCTTC. This translates into CASSRRDRTGDGYTF.

This clone was detected only a few times. The CDR3 sequence: CATQGIEGGPFEQYF. The CDR3, as DNA: TGTGCCACCCAAGGGATCGAGGGTGGCCCCTTCGAGCAGTACTTC. The J gene is TRBJ2-7, the V gene TRBV28, with TRBD2 as a possible D gene (5 bases). Germline V lookup: CDR1 MDHEN, CDR2 SYDVKM. Trimming removed 10 bases from V and 6 bases from J, with 25 bases in between. This CDR3 has 15 amino acids.

This chain joins TRBV11-2 and TRBJ2-7, with 8 bases that match TRBD1. This CDR3 region has 14 residues. Germline CDR1 is SGHAT and CDR2 is FQNNGV. Trimming cost V 4 bases and J 4 bases; bases outside gene matches: 6. CDR3 in amino acids: CASSSGTGTYEQYF. The CDR3 region has the DNA TGTGCCAGCAGCTCCGGGACAGGAACGTACGAGCAGTACTTC. Full variable domain (outside the CDR3, taken from reference TRBV11-2 and TRBJ2-7): EAGVAQSPRYKIIEKRQSVAFWCNPISGHATLYWYQQILGQGPKLLIQFQNNGVVDDSQLPKDRFSAERLKGVDSTLKIQPAKLEDSAVYLCASSSGTGTYEQYFGPGTRLTVT.

The chain is built from TRBV24-1 and TRBJ2-1; 8 bases are shared with TRBD1. The CDR3 has 20 residues. Germline V gene sequence: CDR1 KGHDR, CDR2 SFDVKD. Germline trimming cut 1 base from V and 5 bases from J; bases unmatched to any gene: 18. CDR3 loop: CATSDLRRTGQDLGNNEQFF. For the CDR3, the DNA is TGTGCCACCAGTGATTTACGTAGGACAGGGCAGGATTTGGGAAACAATGAGCAGTTCTTC.

The rearrangement links TRBV29-1 to TRBJ2-7, with D possibly TRBD2 on 7 matching bases. Germline V lookup: CDR1 SQVTM, CDR2 ANQGSEA. Deletions cut 7 bases from V and 4 bases from J, with 14 bases between. The CDR3 loop spans 12 amino acids. CDR3 protein: CSARRGAYEQYF. The CDR3 DNA reads as TGCAGCGCCCGACGGGGGGCGTACGAGCAGTACTTC.

The genes are TRBV6-5 and TRBJ1-3; tentatively, D is TRBD1 (6 bases). The CDR3 has 15 amino acids. The germline V gene has CDR1 MNHEY and CDR2 SVGAGI. Between the trimmed V and J ends, which lost 6 bases and 2 bases, there was a span of 14 bases. The CDR3 sequence is CASRLDRYPGNTIYF. CDR3 nucleotide sequence: TGTGCCAGCAGATTGGACAGATACCCTGGAAACACCATATATTTT.

The rearrangement joins TRBV10-1 to TRBJ2-3; 9 positions agree with TRBD1. J was trimmed by 2 bases and V by 10 bases; bases with no gene match: 10. The CDR3 is made up of 15 amino acids. Germline-derived CDR1 and CDR2 are WNHNN and SYGVQD (reference sequence). CDR3 loop: CATSPRDRDTDTQYF. CDR3 DNA: TGCGCCACATCACCTCGGGACAGGGACACAGATACGCAGTATTTT.

In this sample, this clone turned up a few times. The CDR3 reads CASSVETGDYNEQFF. As DNA, the CDR3 is TGTGCCAGCAGCGTAGAAACAGGGGATTACAATGAGCAGTTCTTC. The chain carries TRBV9 and TRBJ2-1; 7 bases map to TRBD1. The CDR3 extends over 15 amino acids. Germline lookup yields CDR1 SGDLS and CDR2 YYNGEE. Trimming cost V 0 bases and J 4 bases; bases outside gene matches: 4.

The table lists this clone with many counts. The genes are TRBV23-1 and TRBJ2-7; D call uncertain. TRBV23-1 qualifies as an ORF whose function is uncertain. CDR3 size: 14 residues. Deletions cut 4 bases from V and 2 bases from J, with 12 bases between. The CDR3 bases are TGCGCCAGCAGTCGTCGGTCCCTCCCCTACGAGCAGTACTTC. As protein: CASSRRSLPYEQYF.

The chain joins TRBV5-1 to TRBJ2-1, with D perhaps TRBD2 (5 bases). This CDR3 contains 15 residues. From germline, CDR1 is SGHRS and CDR2 YFSETQ. V gave up 0 bases and J gave up 6 bases, with 13 bases separating them. CDR3 protein: CASSLATRIGNEQFF. In DNA, the CDR3 is TGCGCCAGCAGCTTGGCCACTAGGATCGGCAATGAGCAGTTCTTC. The full variable domain, in which reference TRBV5-1 and TRBJ2-1 provide the parts outside the CDR3, is KAGVTQTPRYLIKTRGQQVTLSCSPISGHRSVSWYQQTPGQGLQFLFEYFSETQRNKGNFPGRFSGRQFSNSRSEMNVSTLELGDSALYLCASSLATRIGNEQFFGPGTRLTVL.

The chain has TRBV7-3 and TRBJ2-5, with 9 bases lining up with TRBD2. J was trimmed by 4 bases and V by 4 bases; bases with no gene match: 7. The CDR3 extends over 15 amino acids. CDR1 and CDR2 (germline): SGHTA, FQGTGA. The CDR3 loop is CASSSSGGRGETQYF. The CDR3 DNA reads TGTGCCAGCAGCTCCTCGGGCGGGAGGGGAGAGACCCAGTACTTC.

This rearrangement joins TRBV6-6 to TRBJ2-1, with a tentative D call TRBD1 (5 bases). V was trimmed by 5 bases and J by 7 bases, leaving 15 bases between them. The CDR3 is 14 residues long. Per the germline V gene, CDR1 is MNHNY and CDR2 is SVGAGI (reference sequence). The CDR3 loop is CASSPRDSFNEQFF. The CDR3 nucleotides read TGTGCCAGCAGTCCTCGCGACAGCTTTAATGAGCAGTTCTTC.

The chain links TRBV6-6 to TRBJ2-7; weak D call: TRBD1 (6 bases). This CDR3 spans 13 amino acids. V was trimmed by 3 bases and J by 3 bases, leaving 9 bases between them. Germline V CDR1 and CDR2: MNHNY, SVGAGI (reference sequence). CDR3 bases: TGTGCCAGCAGTTATGGACAGAGCTACGAGCAGTACTTC. Translation: CASSYGQSYEQYF.